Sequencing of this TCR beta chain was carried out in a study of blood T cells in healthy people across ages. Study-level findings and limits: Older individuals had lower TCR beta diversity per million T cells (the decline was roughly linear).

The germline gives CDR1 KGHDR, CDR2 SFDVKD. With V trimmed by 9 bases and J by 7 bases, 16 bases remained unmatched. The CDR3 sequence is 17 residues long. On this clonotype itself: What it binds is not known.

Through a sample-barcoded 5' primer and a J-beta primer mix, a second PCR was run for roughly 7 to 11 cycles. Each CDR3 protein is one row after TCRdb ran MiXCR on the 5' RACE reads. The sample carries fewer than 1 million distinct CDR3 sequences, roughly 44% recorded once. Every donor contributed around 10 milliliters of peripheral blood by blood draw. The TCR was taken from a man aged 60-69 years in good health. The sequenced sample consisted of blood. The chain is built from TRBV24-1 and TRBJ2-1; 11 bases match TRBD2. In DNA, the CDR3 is TGTGCCACCCCTATTGGGGTAGCGGGGGGGCTGCGGAATGAGCAGTTCTTC. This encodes CATPIGVAGGLRNEQFF.